The 15 T cell receptor beta chains in this list originate from one sample, sequenced in a study of blood T cell repertoires in COVID-19. Data came from immunoSEQ multiplex PCR; TCRdb stores just in-frame clones and leaves some out. The table has under 150,000 clones, around 85% seen once; the top ten hold about 13%. The specimen was peripheral blood. These receptors originate from a human donor in a cohort sampled during active COVID-19.

This rearrangement joins TRBV3-1 (or the pseudogene TRBV3-2) to TRBJ1-3; 8 nucleotides match TRBD1. J was trimmed by 2 bases and V by 0 bases; bases with no gene match: 6. CDR1 is LGHDT and CDR2 is YNNKEL in the germline V gene (reference sequence). The CDR3 has 17 residues. The CDR3 nucleotides read TGTGCCAGCAGCCAAGATCTAGGACAGGGAACTGGAAACACCATATATTTT. Translation gives CASSQDLGQGTGNTIYF.

This rearrangement joins TRBV5-1 to TRBJ2-5; a weak D match, TRBD2 (6 bases). The CDR3 covers 15 residues. V was trimmed by 2 bases and J by 3 bases, leaving 14 bases between them. CDR1 is SGHRS, CDR2 YFSETQ, per germline. As DNA, the CDR3 is TGCGCCAGCAGCTTTGGGGGAGGAGGAGAAGAGACCCAGTACTTC. Translated, it gives CASSFGGGGEETQYF.

The rearrangement uses TRBV6-5 and TRBJ1-2, with 12 bases matching TRBD1. J was trimmed by 4 bases and V by 4 bases; bases with no gene match: 4. There are 15 residues in the CDR3. The V gene's germline CDR1 is MNHEY and CDR2 SVGAGI. CDR3 bases: TGTGCCAGCAGTTTCCGGGACAGGGGGCTCTATGGCTACACCTTC. Its translation is CASSFRDRGLYGYTF.

This clone turned up a few times. The chain is built from TRBV10-3 and TRBJ2-3, with TRBD2 identical over 13 bases. V shed 6 bases and J 0 bases; nucleotides not matched to a gene: 3. This CDR3 has 16 residues. The germline gives CDR1 ENHRY, CDR2 SYGVKD. CDR3 bases: TGTGCCATCAGACTAGCGGGGGGGCTCAGCACAGATACGCAGTATTTT. The encoded protein is CAIRLAGGLSTDTQYF.

The chain recombines TRBV7-9 with TRBJ1-1; no reliable D call. CDR1 SEHNR and CDR2 FQNEAQ come from the germline V gene (reference sequence). CDR3 size: 15 residues. Trimming removed 4 bases at V and 1 base at J, with 13 bases between. CDR3 in DNA: TGTGCCAGCAGCTCAAGGACGGGGAGGAACACTGAAGCTTTCTTT. Its protein is CASSSRTGRNTEAFF.

V gene TRBV6-2 or TRBV6-3 combines with J gene TRBJ1-1, with D perhaps matching TRBD1 (6 bases). This CDR3 is 15 amino acids long. Trimming cost V 2 bases and J 0 bases, with 10 bases left between them. In germline, CDR1 is MNHEY, CDR2 SVGEGT. CDR3 DNA: TGTGCCAGCAGTTACCCAGGGGTCATGAACACTGAAGCTTTCTTT. Translated: CASSYPGVMNTEAFF.

This rearrangement joins TRBV7-3 to TRBJ2-2; 8 nucleotides align to TRBD1. This CDR3 spans 17 amino acids. Looked up from germline, CDR1 is SGHTA and CDR2 is FQGTGA. Trimming cost V 5 bases and J 0 bases; bases outside gene matches: 8. CDR3 in DNA: TGTGCCAGCAGCCTAGGACAGGGAGCCGCGAACACCGGGGAGCTGTTTTTT. This translates into CASSLGQGAANTGELFF.

In this sample, this clone turned up once. V gene TRBV6-2 or TRBV6-3 combines with J gene TRBJ1-1; TRBD1 agrees at 7 bases. Germline V gene sequence: CDR1 MNHEY, CDR2 SVGEGT. The CDR3 is 13 amino acids. J was trimmed by 5 bases and V by 6 bases; bases with no gene match: 6. The CDR3 region is CASSTGEYTEAFF. The CDR3 nucleotides are TGTGCCAGCAGCACAGGGGAATATACTGAAGCTTTCTTT.

This rearrangement joins TRBV19 to TRBJ1-6; 7 bases match TRBD1. The CDR3 has 15 residues. V lost 4 bases to trimming and J lost 8 bases; unmatched junction nucleotides: 8. Germline assignment: CDR1 LNHDA and CDR2 SQIVND (reference sequence). CDR3 sequence: CASSTLTGLDSPLHF. CDR3 nucleotide sequence: TGTGCCAGTAGTACCCTGACAGGGTTGGATTCACCCCTCCACTTT.

The chain is built from TRBV10-2 and TRBJ2-7; D might be TRBD2 (7 bases). The ends were cut back, 7 bases at V and 6 bases at J, with 10 bases in the middle. Germline CDR1 reads WSHSY; CDR2 reads SAAADI. The CDR3 contains 11 residues. CDR3 amino acids: CASMGGREQYF. For the CDR3, the DNA is TGCGCCAGCATGGGGGGGCGCGAGCAGTACTTC.

The rearrangement uses TRBV28 and TRBJ2-1, with 9 positions matching TRBD2. Germline trimming cut 3 bases from V and 7 bases from J; bases unmatched to any gene: 7. This CDR3 is built from 15 residues. Germline V CDR1 and CDR2: MDHEN, SYDVKM. The CDR3 is CASSFASGGRNEQFF. DNA of the CDR3: TGTGCCAGCAGTTTCGCGAGCGGGGGGCGTAATGAGCAGTTCTTC.

This chain joins TRBV28 and TRBJ1-2; possible D gene TRBD1, 6 bases. Germline-derived CDR1 and CDR2 are MDHEN and SYDVKM. CDR3 size: 14 residues. Trimming removed 8 bases at V and 0 bases at J, with 13 bases between. This CDR3 reads CASLGTGSNYGYTF. In DNA, the CDR3 is TGTGCCAGCCTCGGAACAGGGTCTAACTATGGCTACACCTTC.

J is TRBJ2-4 and V is TRBV4-1; 10 bases are shared with TRBD2. The CDR3 spans 14 residues. Germline V gives CDR1 MGHRA, CDR2 YSYEKL. V lost 5 bases to trimming and J lost 9 bases; unmatched junction nucleotides: 7. CDR3 nucleotides: TGCGCCAGCAGCGCCAGCGGGGGGGCTCGCATTCAGTACTTC. It codes for CASSASGGARIQYF.

The chain recombines TRBV3-1 (or the pseudogene TRBV3-2) with TRBJ2-7; the match to TRBD2 covers 7 bases. Trimming cost V 3 bases and J 2 bases; bases outside gene matches: 4. Germline loops: CDR1 LGHDT, CDR2 YNNKEL (reference sequence). This CDR3 contains 14 residues. CDR3 protein: CASSHAGEPYEQYF. CDR3 in DNA: TGTGCCAGCAGCCATGCGGGGGAGCCCTACGAGCAGTACTTC.

V gene TRBV10-1 combines with J gene TRBJ2-1, with 7 bases aligning to TRBD2. CDR1 and CDR2 (germline): WNHNN, SYGVQD (reference sequence). The length of the CDR3 is 13 residues. Trimming cost V 5 bases and J 15 bases; bases outside gene matches: 13. The chain's CDR3 is CASSSSGVGWRFF. The CDR3 DNA sequence: TGCGCCAGCAGTTCAAGCGGGGTTGGGTGGCGGTTCTTC.